A single T cell receptor (beta chain) is shown here with its context. CDR1 and CDR2 (germline): MDHEN, SYDVKM. V was pared by 1 base and J by 1 base, with 10 bases of the junction left unmatched. This CDR3 comprises 18 residues. The sample originates from a study of OX40 agonist ivuxolimab in advanced cancers. Study context: Three patients, one with hepatocellular carcinoma and two with cutaneous melanoma, achieved partial responses.

Generated by immunoSEQ multiplex PCR, the TCRdb table keeps only in-frame clones and is missing some. This sample has roughly 100,000 clones, with under 95% found just once. V usage is TRBV28 and J usage is TRBJ2-7, with TRBD1 matching over 10 bases. This clonotype was sampled from an adult with an advanced solid tumor such as melanoma, head and neck, liver or kidney cancer. Sequenced here: CD4+ or CD8+ T cells sorted from blood, sampled in a trial of the OX40 agonist ivuxolimab. Here the CDR3 DNA reads TGTGCCAGCAGTTTATTAGAGTTCCGGGACAGGGGATCCTACGAGCAGTACTTC. This encodes CASSLLEFRDRGSYEQYF. Variable domain in full (rest from reference TRBV28 and TRBJ2-7): DVKVTQSSRYLVKRTGEKVFLECVQDMDHENMFWYRQDPGLGLRLIYFSYDVKMKEKGDIPEGYSVSREKKERFSLILESASTNQTSMYLCASSLLEFRDRGSYEQYFGPGTRLTVT.